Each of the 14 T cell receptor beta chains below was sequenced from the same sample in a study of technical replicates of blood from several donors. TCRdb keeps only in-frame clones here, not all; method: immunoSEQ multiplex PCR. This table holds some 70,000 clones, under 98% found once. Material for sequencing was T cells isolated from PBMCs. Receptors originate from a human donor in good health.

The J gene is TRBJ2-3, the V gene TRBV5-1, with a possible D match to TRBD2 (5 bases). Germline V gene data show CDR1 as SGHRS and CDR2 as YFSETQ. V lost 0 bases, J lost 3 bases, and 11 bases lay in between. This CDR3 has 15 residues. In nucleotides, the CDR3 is TGCGCCAGCAGCTTGGCCCAGCGGAGAACAGATACGCAGTATTTT. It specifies CASSLAQRRTDTQYF.

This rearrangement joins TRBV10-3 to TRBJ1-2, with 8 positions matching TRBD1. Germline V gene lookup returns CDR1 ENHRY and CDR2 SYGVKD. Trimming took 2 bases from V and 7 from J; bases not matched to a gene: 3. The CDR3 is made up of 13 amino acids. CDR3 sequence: CAISEDRGFGYTF. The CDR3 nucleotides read TGTGCCATCAGTGAGGACAGGGGATTTGGCTACACCTTC.

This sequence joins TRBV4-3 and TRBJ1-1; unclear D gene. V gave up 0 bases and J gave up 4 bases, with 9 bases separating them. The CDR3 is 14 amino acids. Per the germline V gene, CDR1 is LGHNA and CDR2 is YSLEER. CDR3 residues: CASSQDYLFTEAFF. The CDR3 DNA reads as TGCGCCAGCAGCCAAGATTATCTCTTCACTGAAGCTTTCTTT.

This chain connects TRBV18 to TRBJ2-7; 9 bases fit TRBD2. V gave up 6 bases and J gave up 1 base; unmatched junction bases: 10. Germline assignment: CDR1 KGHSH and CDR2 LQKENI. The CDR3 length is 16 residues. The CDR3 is CASSHTGLAGSYEQYF. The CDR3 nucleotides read TGTGCCAGCTCCCATACTGGGCTAGCGGGATCCTACGAGCAGTACTTC.

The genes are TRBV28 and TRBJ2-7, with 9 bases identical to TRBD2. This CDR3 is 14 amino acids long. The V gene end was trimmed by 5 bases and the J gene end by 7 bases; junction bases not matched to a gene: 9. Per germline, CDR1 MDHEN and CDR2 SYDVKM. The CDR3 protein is CASSLTSGSQEQYF. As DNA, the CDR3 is TGTGCCAGCAGTCTGACTAGCGGTTCTCAAGAGCAGTACTTC.

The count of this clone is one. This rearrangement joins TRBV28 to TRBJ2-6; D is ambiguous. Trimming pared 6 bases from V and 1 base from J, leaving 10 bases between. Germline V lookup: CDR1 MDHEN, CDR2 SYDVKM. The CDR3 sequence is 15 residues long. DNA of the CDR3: TGTGCCAGCAGCGCGTATTTGTCTGGGGCCAACGTCCTGACTTTC. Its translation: CASSAYLSGANVLTF.

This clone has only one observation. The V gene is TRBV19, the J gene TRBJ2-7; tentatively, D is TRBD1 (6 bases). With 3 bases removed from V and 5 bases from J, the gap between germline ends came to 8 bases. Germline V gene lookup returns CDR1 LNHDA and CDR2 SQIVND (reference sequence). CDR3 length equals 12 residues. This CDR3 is CASSMNRDEQYF. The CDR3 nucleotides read TGTGCCAGTAGTATGAACAGGGACGAGCAGTACTTC.

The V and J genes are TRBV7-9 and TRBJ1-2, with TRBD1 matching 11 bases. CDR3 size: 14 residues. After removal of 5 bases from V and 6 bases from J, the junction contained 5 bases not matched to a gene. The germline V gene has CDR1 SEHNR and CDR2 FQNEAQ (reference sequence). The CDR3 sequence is CASSQGTGGNGYTF. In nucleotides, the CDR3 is TGTGCCAGCAGCCAAGGGACAGGGGGGAATGGCTACACCTTC.

CDR3 amino acids: CASSSSQGIRYF. For the CDR3, the DNA is TGTGCCAGCAGCTCAAGCCAGGGAATAAGGTACTTC. The gene calls are TRBV11-2 and TRBJ2-7; TRBD1 might be the D (5 bases). CDR3 length: 12 amino acids. Germline CDR1 SGHAT, CDR2 FQNNGV. Trimming left V 4 bases short and J 12 bases short, with 16 bases between.

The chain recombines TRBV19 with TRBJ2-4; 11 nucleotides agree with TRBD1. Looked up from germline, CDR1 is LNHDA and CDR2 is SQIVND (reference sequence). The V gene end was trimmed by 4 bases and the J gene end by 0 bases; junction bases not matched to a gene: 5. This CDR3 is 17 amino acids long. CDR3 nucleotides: TGTGCCAGTAGTACTCCGGGACAGGGGGGAGCCAAAAACATTCAGTACTTC. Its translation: CASSTPGQGGAKNIQYF.

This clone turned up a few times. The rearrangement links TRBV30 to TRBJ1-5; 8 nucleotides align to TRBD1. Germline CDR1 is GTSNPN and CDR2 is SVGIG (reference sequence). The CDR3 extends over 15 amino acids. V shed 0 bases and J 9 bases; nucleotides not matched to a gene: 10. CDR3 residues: CAWSVSGQGQGPQHF. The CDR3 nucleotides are TGTGCCTGGAGTGTCTCCGGACAGGGCCAAGGGCCCCAGCATTTT.

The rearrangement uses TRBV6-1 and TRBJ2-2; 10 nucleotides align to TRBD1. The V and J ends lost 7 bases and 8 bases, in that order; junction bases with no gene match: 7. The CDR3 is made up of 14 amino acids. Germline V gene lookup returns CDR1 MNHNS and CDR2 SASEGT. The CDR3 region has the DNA TGTGCCAGCATAGGGACAGGGGCGCTTGGGGAGCTGTTTTTT. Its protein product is CASIGTGALGELFF.

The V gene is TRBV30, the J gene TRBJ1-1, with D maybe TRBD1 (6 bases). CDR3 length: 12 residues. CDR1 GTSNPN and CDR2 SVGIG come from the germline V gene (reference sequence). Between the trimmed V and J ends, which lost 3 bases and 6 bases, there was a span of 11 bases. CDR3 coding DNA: TGTGCCTGGAGCCAGGGGAGCGCTGAAGCTTTCTTT. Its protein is CAWSQGSAEAFF.

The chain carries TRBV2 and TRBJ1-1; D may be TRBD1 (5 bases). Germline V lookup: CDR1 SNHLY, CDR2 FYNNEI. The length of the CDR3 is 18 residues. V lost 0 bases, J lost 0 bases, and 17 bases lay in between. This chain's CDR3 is CASSEALRRGDVNTEAFF. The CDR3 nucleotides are TGTGCCAGCAGTGAAGCGCTTAGGAGGGGTGATGTGAACACTGAAGCTTTCTTT.